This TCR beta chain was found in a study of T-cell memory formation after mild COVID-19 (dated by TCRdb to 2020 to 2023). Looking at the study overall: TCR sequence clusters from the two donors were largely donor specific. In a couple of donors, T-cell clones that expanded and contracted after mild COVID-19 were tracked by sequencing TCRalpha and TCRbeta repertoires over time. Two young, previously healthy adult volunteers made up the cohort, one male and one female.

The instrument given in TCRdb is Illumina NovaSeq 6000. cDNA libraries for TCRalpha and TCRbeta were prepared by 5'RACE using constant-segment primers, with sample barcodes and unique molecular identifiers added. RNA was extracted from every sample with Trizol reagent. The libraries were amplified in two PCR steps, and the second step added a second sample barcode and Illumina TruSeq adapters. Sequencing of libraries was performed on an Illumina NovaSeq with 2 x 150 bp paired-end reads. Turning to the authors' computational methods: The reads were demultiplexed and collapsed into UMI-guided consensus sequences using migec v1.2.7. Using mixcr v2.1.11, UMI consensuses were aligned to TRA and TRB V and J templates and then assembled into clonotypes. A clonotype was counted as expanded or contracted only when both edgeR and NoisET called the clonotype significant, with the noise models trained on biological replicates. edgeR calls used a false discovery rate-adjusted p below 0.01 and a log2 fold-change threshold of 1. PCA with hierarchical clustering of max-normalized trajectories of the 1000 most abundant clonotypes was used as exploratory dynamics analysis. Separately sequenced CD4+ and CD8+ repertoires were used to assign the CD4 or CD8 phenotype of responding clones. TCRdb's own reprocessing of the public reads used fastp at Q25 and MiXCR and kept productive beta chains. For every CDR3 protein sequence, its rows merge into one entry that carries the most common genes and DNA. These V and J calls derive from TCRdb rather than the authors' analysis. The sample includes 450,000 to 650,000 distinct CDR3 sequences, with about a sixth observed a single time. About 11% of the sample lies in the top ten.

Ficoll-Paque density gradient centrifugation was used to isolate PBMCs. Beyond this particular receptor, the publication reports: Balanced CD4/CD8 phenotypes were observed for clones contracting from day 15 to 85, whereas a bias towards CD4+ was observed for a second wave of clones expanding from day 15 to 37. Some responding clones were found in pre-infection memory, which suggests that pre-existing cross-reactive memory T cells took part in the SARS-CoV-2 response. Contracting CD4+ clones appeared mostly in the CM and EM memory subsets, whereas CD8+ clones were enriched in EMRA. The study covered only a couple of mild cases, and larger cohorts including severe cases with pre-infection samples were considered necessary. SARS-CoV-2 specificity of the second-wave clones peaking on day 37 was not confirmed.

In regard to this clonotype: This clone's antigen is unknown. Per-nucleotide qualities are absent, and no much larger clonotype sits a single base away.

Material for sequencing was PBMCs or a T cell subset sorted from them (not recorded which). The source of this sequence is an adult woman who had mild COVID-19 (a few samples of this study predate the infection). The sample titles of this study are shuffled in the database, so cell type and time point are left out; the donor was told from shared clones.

In nucleotide form, the sequence is TGCAGCGTTGAAGGCAGGCGGAGAGAGACCCAGTACTTC. It encodes CSVEGRRRETQYF. The chain employs TRBV29-1 and TRBJ2-5; a confident D gene designation cannot be given. CDR3 length: 13 amino acids, cysteine to phenylalanine. CDR3 DNA only is kept here, 39 bases in frame from base 1. The germline V gene provides CDR1 SQVTM and CDR2 ANQGSEA. V drops 1 base and J drops 4 bases, leaving 10 bases in between.